A single sample is the source of the 4 T cell receptor beta chains below, sequenced in a study of cytotoxic CD8 clonotypes in ibrutinib-treated CLL. Method: immunoSEQ multiplex PCR; TCRdb's copy keeps in-frame clones and lacks some. The sample has 15,000 to 20,000 clones, over 70% seen once. Material: PBMCs, obtained before ibrutinib treatment. The receptor source for this set is a human donor with chronic lymphocytic leukemia.

The chain joins TRBV5-5 to TRBJ2-3; 10 bases line up with TRBD2. CDR1 and CDR2 from the germline V gene are SGHKS and YYEKEE (reference sequence). After removal of 4 bases from V and 3 bases from J, the junction contained 8 bases not matched to a gene. The CDR3 totals 16 residues. The CDR3 bases are TGTGCCAGCAGCCCAACCTTAGCGGGGGGTACAGATACGCAGTATTTT. Translating it yields CASSPTLAGGTDTQYF.

The chain joins TRBV5-4 to TRBJ1-1; tentatively, D is TRBD1 (5 bases). CDR1 SGHNT and CDR2 YYREEE come from the germline V gene (reference sequence). V lost 4 bases to trimming and J lost 4 bases, with 17 bases between them. This CDR3 has 15 amino acids. The CDR3 DNA reads TGTGCCAGCAGCAAGTCCGGGGCGGGGGGCACTGAAGCTTTCTTT. The encoded protein is CASSKSGAGGTEAFF.

Comments on this clone: A read error may produce the germline difference seen at one junction end. The V call is TRBV7-9, the J call TRBJ1-1, with D possibly matching TRBD1 (5 bases). Germline V gives CDR1 SEHNR, CDR2 FQNEAQ (reference sequence). The CDR3 covers 15 residues. The CDR3 DNA sequence: TGTGTCAGCAGCTTCTTTTCGGGGCGGGGGACTGAAGCTTTCTTT. This sequence encodes CVSSFFSGRGTEAFF.

CDR3 nucleotides: TGTGCCATCAGACAGGGCCCGGGGCAGCCCCAGCATTTT. It is translated as CAIRQGPGQPQHF. The rearrangement links TRBV10-3 to TRBJ1-5, with TRBD1 as a possible D gene (6 bases). V was cut by 6 bases and J by 7 bases, with 13 bases left in between. Germline values: CDR1 ENHRY, CDR2 SYGVKD. The CDR3 runs 13 residues.